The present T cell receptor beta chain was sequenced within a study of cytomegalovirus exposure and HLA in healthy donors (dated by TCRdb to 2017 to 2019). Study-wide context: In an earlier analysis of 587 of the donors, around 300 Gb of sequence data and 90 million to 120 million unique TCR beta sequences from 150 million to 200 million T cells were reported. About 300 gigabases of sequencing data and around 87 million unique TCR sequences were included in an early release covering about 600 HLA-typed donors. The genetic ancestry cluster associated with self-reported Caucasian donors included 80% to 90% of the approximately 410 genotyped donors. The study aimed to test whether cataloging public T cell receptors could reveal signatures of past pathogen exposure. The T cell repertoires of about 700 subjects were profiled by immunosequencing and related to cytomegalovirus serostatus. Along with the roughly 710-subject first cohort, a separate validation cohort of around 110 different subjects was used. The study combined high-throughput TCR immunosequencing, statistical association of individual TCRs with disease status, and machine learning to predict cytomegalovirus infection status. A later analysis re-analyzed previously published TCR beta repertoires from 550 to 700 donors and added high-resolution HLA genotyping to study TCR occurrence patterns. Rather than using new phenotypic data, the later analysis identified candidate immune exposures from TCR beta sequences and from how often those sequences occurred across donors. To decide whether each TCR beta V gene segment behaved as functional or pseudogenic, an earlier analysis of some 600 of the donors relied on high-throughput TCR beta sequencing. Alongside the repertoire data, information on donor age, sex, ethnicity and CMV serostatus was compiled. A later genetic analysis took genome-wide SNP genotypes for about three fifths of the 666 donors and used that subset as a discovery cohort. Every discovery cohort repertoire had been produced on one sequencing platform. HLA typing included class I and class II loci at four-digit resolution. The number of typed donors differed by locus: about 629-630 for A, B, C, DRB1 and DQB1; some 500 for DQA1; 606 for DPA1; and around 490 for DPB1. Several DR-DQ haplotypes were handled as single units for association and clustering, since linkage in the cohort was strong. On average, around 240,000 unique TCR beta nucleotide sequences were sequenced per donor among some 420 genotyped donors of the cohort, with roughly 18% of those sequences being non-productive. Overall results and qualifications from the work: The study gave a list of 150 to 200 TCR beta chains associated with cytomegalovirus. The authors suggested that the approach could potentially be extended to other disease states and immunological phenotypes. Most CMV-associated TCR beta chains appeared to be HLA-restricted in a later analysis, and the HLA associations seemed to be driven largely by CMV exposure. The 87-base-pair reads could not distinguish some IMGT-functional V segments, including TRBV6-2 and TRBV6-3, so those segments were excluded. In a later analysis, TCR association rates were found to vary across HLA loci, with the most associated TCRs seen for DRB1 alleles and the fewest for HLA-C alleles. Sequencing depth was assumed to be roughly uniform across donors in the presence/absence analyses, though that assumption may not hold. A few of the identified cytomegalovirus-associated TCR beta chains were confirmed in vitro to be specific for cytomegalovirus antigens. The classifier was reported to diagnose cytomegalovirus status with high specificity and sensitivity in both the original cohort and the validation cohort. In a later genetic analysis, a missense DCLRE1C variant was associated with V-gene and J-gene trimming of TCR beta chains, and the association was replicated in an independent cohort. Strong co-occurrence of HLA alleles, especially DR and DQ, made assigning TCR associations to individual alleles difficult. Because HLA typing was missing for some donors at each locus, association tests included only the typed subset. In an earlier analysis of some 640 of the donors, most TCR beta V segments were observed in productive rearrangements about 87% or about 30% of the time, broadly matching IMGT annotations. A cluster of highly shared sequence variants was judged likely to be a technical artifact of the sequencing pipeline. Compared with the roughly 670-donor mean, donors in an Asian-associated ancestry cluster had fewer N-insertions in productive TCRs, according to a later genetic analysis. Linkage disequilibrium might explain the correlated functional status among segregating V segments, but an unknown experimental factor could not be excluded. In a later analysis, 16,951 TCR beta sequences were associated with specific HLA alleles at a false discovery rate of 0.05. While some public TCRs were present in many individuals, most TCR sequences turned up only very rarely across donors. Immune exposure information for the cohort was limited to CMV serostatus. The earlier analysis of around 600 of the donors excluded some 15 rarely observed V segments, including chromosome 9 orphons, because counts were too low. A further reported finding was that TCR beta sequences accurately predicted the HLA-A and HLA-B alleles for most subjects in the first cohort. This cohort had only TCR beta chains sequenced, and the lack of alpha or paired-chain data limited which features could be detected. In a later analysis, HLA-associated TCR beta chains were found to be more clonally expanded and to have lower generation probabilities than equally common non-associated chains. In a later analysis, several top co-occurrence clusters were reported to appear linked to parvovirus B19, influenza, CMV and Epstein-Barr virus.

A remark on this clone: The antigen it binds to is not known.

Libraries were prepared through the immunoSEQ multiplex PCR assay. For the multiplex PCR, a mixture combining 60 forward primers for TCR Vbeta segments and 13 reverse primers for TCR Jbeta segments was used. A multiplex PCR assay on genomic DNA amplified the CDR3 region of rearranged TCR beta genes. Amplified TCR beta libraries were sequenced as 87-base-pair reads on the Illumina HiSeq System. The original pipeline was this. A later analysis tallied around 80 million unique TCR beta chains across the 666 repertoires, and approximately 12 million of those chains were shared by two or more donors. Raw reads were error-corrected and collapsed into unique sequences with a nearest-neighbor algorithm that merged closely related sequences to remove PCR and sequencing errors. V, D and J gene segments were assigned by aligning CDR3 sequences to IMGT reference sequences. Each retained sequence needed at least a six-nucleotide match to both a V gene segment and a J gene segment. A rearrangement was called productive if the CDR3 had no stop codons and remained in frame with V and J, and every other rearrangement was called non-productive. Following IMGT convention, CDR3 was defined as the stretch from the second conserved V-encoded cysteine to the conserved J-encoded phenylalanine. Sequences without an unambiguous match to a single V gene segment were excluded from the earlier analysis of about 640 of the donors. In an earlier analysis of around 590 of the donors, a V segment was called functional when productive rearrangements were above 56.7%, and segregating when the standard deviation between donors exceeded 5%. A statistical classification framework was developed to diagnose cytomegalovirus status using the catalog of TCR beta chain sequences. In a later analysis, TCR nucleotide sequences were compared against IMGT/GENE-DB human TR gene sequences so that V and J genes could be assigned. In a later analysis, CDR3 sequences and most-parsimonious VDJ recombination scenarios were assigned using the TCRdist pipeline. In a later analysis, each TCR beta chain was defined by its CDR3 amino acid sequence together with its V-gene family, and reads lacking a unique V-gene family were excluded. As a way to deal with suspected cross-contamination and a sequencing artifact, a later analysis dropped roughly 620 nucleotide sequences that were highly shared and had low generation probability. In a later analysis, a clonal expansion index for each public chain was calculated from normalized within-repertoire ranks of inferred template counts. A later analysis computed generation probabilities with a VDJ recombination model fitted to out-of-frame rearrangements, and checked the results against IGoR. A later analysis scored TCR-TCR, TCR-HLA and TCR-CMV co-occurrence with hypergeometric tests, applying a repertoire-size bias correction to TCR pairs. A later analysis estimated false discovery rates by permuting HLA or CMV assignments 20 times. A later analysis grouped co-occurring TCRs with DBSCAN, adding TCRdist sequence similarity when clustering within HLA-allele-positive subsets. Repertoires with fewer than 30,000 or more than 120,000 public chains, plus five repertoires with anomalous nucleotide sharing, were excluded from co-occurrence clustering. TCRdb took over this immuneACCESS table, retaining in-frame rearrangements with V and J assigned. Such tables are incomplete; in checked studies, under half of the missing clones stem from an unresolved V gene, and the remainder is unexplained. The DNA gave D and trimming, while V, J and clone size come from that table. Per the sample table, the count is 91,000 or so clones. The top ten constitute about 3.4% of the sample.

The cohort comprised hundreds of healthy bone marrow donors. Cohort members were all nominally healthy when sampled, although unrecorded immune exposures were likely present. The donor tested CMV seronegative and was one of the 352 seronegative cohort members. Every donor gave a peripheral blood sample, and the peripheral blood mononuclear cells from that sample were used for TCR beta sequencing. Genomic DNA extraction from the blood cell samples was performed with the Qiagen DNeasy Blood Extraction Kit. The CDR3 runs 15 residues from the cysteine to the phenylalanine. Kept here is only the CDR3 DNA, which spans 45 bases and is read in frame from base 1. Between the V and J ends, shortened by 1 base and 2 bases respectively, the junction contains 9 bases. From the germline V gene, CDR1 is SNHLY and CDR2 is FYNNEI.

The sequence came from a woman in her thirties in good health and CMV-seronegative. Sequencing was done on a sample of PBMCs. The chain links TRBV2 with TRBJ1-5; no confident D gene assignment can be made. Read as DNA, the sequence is TGTGCCAGCAGTGAAGATAGAGTCGGCAATCAGCCCCAGCATTTT. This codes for CASSEDRVGNQPQHF.